The clone carrying this T cell receptor (beta chain) appeared a few times. The data derive from a study of molecular identifiers for immune sequencing clone quantification. Germline CDR1 SEHNR, CDR2 FQNEAQ (reference sequence). V shed 5 bases, J shed 3 bases, and the junction held 6 bases outside the gene matches. This CDR3 comprises 14 residues. Each CDR3 protein gets one entry after TCRdb re-called the PCR reads with MiXCR. The sample lists approximately 500,000 distinct CDR3 sequences; 20% to 25% were seen once. This receptor was taken from a human donor in good health. Some libraries in this study had Jurkat cell RNA spiked in. The V gene is TRBV7-9, the J gene TRBJ1-2; 7 positions agree with TRBD1. Specimen: naive CD8+ T cells from blood, with Jurkat cell RNA spiked in. Noted subset: FACS-sorted CD8+CD4-CCR7+CD45RA+ naive T cells. The CDR3 loop is CASSLIGTDYGYTF. CDR3 DNA sequence: TGTGCCAGCAGCCTAATAGGGACAGACTATGGCTACACCTTC.